This TCR beta chain was sequenced in a study of blood T cell repertoires in COVID-19. Turning to the study itself: PBMCs, B-cell-depleted T cells, or T cells were the source of the cDNA or gDNA that made up the material.

Deletions cut 7 bases from V and 8 bases from J, with 15 bases between. Germline values: CDR1 MNHEY, CDR2 SMNVEV (reference sequence). The CDR3 loop spans 13 amino acids. Authors' data handling: Amplified reference gene primers provided the basis for estimating nucleated cell counts. Here immunoSEQ multiplex PCR was the method, and the copy in TCRdb shows in-frame clones only, minus some. That table supplies the V and J calls and clone size; D and trimming were determined from the DNA. The repertoire includes some 140,000 clones, around 86% of them detected once, and roughly 9.1% sits in the top ten.

V is TRBV27 and J is TRBJ2-1, with D hard to call. Sequences were obtained from peripheral blood. This TCR was recovered from a woman aged 60-70 years with active or convalescent COVID-19. This CDR3 is CASKRLGRDEQFF. The CDR3 DNA is TGTGCCAGCAAGAGGCTAGGTCGCGATGAGCAGTTCTTC.